Each of the 19 T cell receptor beta chains below was sequenced from the same sample in a study of cytomegalovirus exposure and HLA in healthy donors. Method: immunoSEQ multiplex PCR; TCRdb's copy keeps in-frame clones and lacks some. The top ten clones hold 0.67% of a sample with about 110,000 clones, around 95% of them seen once. The sample comprised PBMCs. These receptors originate from a woman aged 18-29 years in good health and CMV-seronegative.

The rearrangement joins TRBV6-1 to TRBJ2-7, with TRBD2 matching over 10 bases. Per germline, CDR1 MNHNS and CDR2 SASEGT. J lost 2 bases, V lost 6 bases, and 7 bases had no gene match. This CDR3 spans 15 amino acids. CDR3 coding DNA: TGTGCCAGCAGGATCGGACTAGCGGACGCCTACGAGCAGTACTTC. It encodes CASRIGLADAYEQYF.

The chain couples TRBV15 to TRBJ1-5; possible D gene TRBD1, 5 bases. Germline CDR1 LNHNV, CDR2 YYDKDF (reference sequence). V lost 2 bases and J 0 bases, leaving 11 bases between the germline ends. CDR3 size: 16 residues. CDR3 loop: CATSRRGGDSNQPQHF. The CDR3 coding sequence is TGTGCCACCAGCAGACGGGGGGGGGATAGCAATCAGCCCCAGCATTTT.

The chain employs TRBV6-8 and TRBJ2-7; TRBD1 is a possible D gene (5 bases). Germline CDR1 reads MNHGY; CDR2 reads SAAAGT. V was clipped by 2 bases and J by 1 base, with 27 bases between them. CDR3 length: 20 amino acids. CDR3 loop: CASSYPCGLCGTGSSYEQYF. As DNA, the CDR3 is TGTGCCAGCAGTTACCCATGTGGCCTATGTGGAACAGGTTCTTCCTACGAGCAGTACTTC.

This chain connects TRBV4-2 to TRBJ1-1; 8 bases are a match to TRBD1. Germline V lookup: CDR1 LGHNA, CDR2 YNFKEQ. V lost 3 bases to trimming and J lost 4 bases; unmatched junction nucleotides: 7. There are 15 residues in the CDR3. The CDR3 region is CASSQVTGEFTEAFF. The CDR3 DNA follows: TGTGCCAGCAGCCAGGTGACAGGGGAGTTCACTGAAGCTTTCTTT.

The chain couples TRBV9 to TRBJ1-2, with a possible D match to TRBD1 (6 bases). This CDR3 contains 14 residues. Trimming stripped 2 bases from V and 1 base from J, with 9 bases between. Germline lookup yields CDR1 SGDLS and CDR2 YYNGEE. The CDR3 region has the DNA TGTGCCAGCAGCGTCTCAGGGGATAACTATGGCTACACCTTC. Amino acids: CASSVSGDNYGYTF.

V and J are TRBV7-6 and TRBJ2-2; 10 bases agree with TRBD2. With V trimmed by 5 bases and J by 5 bases, 11 bases remained unmatched. From germline, CDR1 is SGHVS and CDR2 FNYEAQ. This CDR3 spans 17 amino acids. CDR3 amino acids: CASSPALAGAFTGELFF. CDR3 in DNA: TGTGCCAGCAGCCCAGCGCTAGCGGGGGCTTTTACCGGGGAGCTGTTTTTT.

The chain is built from TRBV11-1 and TRBJ2-1; 7 bases fit TRBD1. The CDR3 loop spans 16 amino acids. Germline assignment: CDR1 SGHAT and CDR2 FQDESV (reference sequence). V gave up 5 bases and J gave up 1 base; unmatched junction bases: 8. CDR3 amino acids: CASSGIQGPSYNEQFF. The CDR3, as DNA: TGTGCCAGCAGCGGGATACAGGGGCCTTCCTACAATGAGCAGTTCTTC.

The chain has TRBV7-6 and TRBJ2-3; a weak D match, TRBD1 (7 bases). CDR3 length equals 15 residues. Germline CDR1 is SGHVS and CDR2 is FNYEAQ. Trimming took 5 bases from V and 3 from J, leaving 15 bases between them. The CDR3 region has the DNA TGTGCCAGCAGCCCAGGGGGGCTCAGTACAGATACGCAGTATTTT. Translating gives CASSPGGLSTDTQYF.

This chain links TRBV30 with TRBJ1-3; D remains ambiguous. This CDR3 has 15 amino acids. V was clipped by 4 bases and J by 0 bases, with 13 bases between them. Germline CDR1 reads GTSNPN; CDR2 reads SVGIG (reference sequence). The CDR3 spells CAWMTGLSSGNTIYF. In DNA form, the CDR3 reads TGTGCCTGGATGACTGGGTTGAGCTCTGGAAACACCATATATTTT. The whole variable domain, filled in from reference TRBV30 and TRBJ1-3, reads SQTIHQWPATLVQPVGSPLSLECTVEGTSNPNLYWYRQAAGRGLQLLFYSVGIGQISSEVPQNLSASRPQDRQFILSSKKLLLSDSGFYLCAWMTGLSSGNTIYFGEGSWLTVV.

The V and J genes are TRBV11-2 and TRBJ2-3, with D possibly TRBD2 on 5 matching bases. This CDR3 has 15 residues. V lost 7 bases and J 0 bases, leaving 14 bases between the germline ends. Germline loops: CDR1 SGHAT, CDR2 FQNNGV. As DNA, the CDR3 is TGTGCCAGCATGTCGGAGCGGACTAGCACAGATACGCAGTATTTT. Its protein product is CASMSERTSTDTQYF.

The rearrangement links TRBV5-1 to TRBJ2-1; TRBD2 matches 9 bases. Germline CDR1 reads SGHRS; CDR2 reads YFSETQ. The CDR3 has 16 residues. V lost 0 bases and J lost 4; bases outside the gene matches: 5. CDR3 amino acids: CASSLVSGGLYNEQFF. In DNA form, the CDR3 reads TGCGCCAGCAGCTTGGTTAGCGGGGGCTTGTACAATGAGCAGTTCTTC. Combining the CDR3 with reference TRBV5-1 and TRBJ2-1 gives the whole variable domain KAGVTQTPRYLIKTRGQQVTLSCSPISGHRSVSWYQQTPGQGLQFLFEYFSETQRNKGNFPGRFSGRQFSNSRSEMNVSTLELGDSALYLCASSLVSGGLYNEQFFGPGTRLTVL.

The genes are TRBV5-4 and TRBJ2-3; TRBD1 might be the D (6 bases). The germline V and J ends were trimmed by 0 bases and 1 base, with 9 bases remaining between them. The germline V gene has CDR1 SGHNT and CDR2 YYREEE (reference sequence). The CDR3 consists of 15 residues. The CDR3 loop is CASSLGHRGTDTQYF. In nucleotides, the CDR3 is TGTGCCAGCAGCTTGGGCCACAGGGGCACAGATACGCAGTATTTT.

The chain uses TRBV7-9 and TRBJ1-4; tentatively, D is TRBD1 (5 bases). Germline V gene data show CDR1 as SEHNR and CDR2 as FQNEAQ (reference sequence). CDR3 length: 16 amino acids. V lost 1 base to trimming and J lost 4 bases, with 13 bases between them. The CDR3 loop reads CASSLDVGDFNEKLFF. CDR3 in DNA: TGTGCCAGCAGCTTAGACGTTGGGGACTTTAATGAAAAACTGTTTTTT.

The rearrangement joins TRBV19 to TRBJ1-1; D not certain. The CDR3 is 15 residues long. Deletions cut 5 bases from V and 3 bases from J, with 16 bases between. Germline V gene lookup returns CDR1 LNHDA and CDR2 SQIVND (reference sequence). As DNA, the CDR3 is TGTGCCAGTAGTTACAGCGGGCCCCGGCACACTGAAGCTTTCTTT. It is translated as CASSYSGPRHTEAFF.

The CDR3 here is CATSRDPGPGGESYEQYF. Here the CDR3 DNA reads TGTGCCACCAGCAGAGATCCGGGCCCAGGGGGAGAATCCTACGAGCAGTACTTC. This chain uses TRBV15 with TRBJ2-7, with 7 bases identical to TRBD1. The germline V gene has CDR1 LNHNV and CDR2 YYDKDF (reference sequence). This CDR3 spans 18 amino acids. Germline trimming cut 0 bases from V and 1 base from J; bases unmatched to any gene: 12.

V and J are TRBV5-5 and TRBJ1-5; D is possibly TRBD1 (5 bases). The germline V and J ends were trimmed by 2 bases and 6 bases, with 12 bases remaining between them. In germline, CDR1 is SGHKS, CDR2 YYEKEE (reference sequence). This CDR3 contains 14 residues. The CDR3 spells CASSFGGDLQPQHF. In DNA, the CDR3 is TGTGCCAGCAGCTTCGGAGGGGATCTTCAGCCCCAGCATTTT.

As to this clone: Other DNA sequences in the sample encode the same CDR3. The CDR3 protein is CASSARQGNTEAFF. In nucleotides, the CDR3 is TGTGCCAGCAGCGCTCGACAGGGGAACACTGAAGCTTTCTTT. The chain is built from TRBV9 and TRBJ1-1; 7 nucleotides match TRBD1. CDR1 and CDR2 (germline): SGDLS, YYNGEE. V dropped 3 bases and J dropped 1; count of bases not matched to a gene: 3. The CDR3 is made up of 14 amino acids.

The V and J genes are TRBV28 and TRBJ2-7, with TRBD2 matching 11 bases. Germline CDR1 MDHEN, CDR2 SYDVKM. Losses at the gene ends were 5 bases for V and 3 bases for J; bases not matched to a gene: 6. This CDR3 contains 15 residues. CDR3 sequence: CASSRTSGGNYEQYF. CDR3 nucleotides: TGTGCCAGCAGTCGTACTAGCGGGGGAAACTACGAGCAGTACTTC.

V usage is TRBV18 and J usage is TRBJ2-1, with D tentatively TRBD2 (6 bases). V was cut by 3 bases and J by 5 bases, with 11 bases left in between. This CDR3 region has 14 residues. Germline CDR1 and CDR2: KGHSH and LQKENI. This CDR3 reads CASSPSRGNNEQFF. CDR3 coding DNA: TGTGCCAGCTCACCTTCGCGGGGTAACAATGAGCAGTTCTTC.